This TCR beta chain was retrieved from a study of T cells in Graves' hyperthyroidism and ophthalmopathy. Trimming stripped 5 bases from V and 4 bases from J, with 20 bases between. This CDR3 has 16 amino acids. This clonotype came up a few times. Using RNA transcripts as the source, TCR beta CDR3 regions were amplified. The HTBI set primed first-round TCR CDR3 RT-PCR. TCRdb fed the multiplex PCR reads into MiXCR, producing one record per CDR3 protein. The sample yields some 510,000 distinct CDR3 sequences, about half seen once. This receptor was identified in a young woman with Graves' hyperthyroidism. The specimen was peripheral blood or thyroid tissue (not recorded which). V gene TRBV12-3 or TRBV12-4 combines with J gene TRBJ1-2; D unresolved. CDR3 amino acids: CASSTPMWVRVYGYTF. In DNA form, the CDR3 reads TGTGCCAGCAGTACCCCGATGTGGGTTAGGGTCTATGGCTACACCTTC.